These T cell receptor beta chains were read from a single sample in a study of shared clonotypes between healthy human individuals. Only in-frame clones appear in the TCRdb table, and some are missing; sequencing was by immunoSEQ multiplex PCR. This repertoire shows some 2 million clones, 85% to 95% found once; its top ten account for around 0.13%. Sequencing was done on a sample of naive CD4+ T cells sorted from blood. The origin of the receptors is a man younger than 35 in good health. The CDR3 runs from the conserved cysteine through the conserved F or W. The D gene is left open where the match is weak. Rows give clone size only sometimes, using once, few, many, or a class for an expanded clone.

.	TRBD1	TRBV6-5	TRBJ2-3	TGTGCCAGCAGGTCCGCGACAGGGGGTACAGATACGCAGTATTTT	CASRSATGGTDTQYF
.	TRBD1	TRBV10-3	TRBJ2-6	TGTGCCATCAGCCGGGACAGGTTCTCCTCTGGGGCCAACGTCCTGACTTTC	CAISRDRFSSGANVLTF
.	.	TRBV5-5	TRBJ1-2	TGTGCCAGCAGCTTGGTTGGTGGGTTTGACTATGGCTACACCTTC	CASSLVGGFDYGYTF
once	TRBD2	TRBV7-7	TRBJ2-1	TGTGCTAGCAGCGTGAGCGGGAGGGCGAATAATGAGCAGTTCTTC	CASSVSGRANNEQFF
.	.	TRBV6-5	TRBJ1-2	TGTGCCAGCTGGGCGGACTATGGCTACACCTTC	CASWADYGYTF
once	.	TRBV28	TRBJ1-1	TGTGCCAGCACCCGGGGGAGAGCTTTCTTT	CASTRGRAFF
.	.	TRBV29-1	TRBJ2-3	TGCAGCGTTCGTCCGAGCGGGTATACGCAGTATTTT	CSVRPSGYTQYF
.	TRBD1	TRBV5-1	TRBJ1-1	TGCGCCAGCAAGGTGACAGGGACCTGGGACACTGAAGCTTTCTTT	CASKVTGTWDTEAFF
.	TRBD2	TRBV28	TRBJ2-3	TGTGCCAGCAGTTTCCTCGTACTCCGGGGGGGCGATACGCAGTATTTT	CASSFLVLRGGDTQYF
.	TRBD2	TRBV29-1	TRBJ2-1	TGCAGCGTCGGGGGACTAGCCTTGTACAATGAGCAGTTCTTC	CSVGGLALYNEQFF
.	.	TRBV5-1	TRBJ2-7	TGCGCCAGCAGCTTGTCTCGCGAGCAGTACTTC	CASSLSREQYF
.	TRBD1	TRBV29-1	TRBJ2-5	TGCAGCGTTGAAGAGCCGACAGGGCGGGAGACCCAGTACTTC	CSVEEPTGRETQYF
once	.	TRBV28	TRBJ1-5	TGTGCCAGCAGTCGAAGGGCGCCCAGCAATCAGCCCCAGCATTTT	CASSRRAPSNQPQHF
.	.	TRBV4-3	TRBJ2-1	TGCGCCAGCAGCCAAGATAGTCTATACCTGAACAATGAGCAGTTCTTC	CASSQDSLYLNNEQFF
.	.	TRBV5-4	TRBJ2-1	TGTGCCAGCAGCGGGTGGGACACGGGTTCCGATGAGCAGTTCTTC	CASSGWDTGSDEQFF
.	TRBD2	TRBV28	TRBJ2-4	TGTGCCAGCAGCGGTCTTGACAGATCGCGGGGGAACATTCAGTACTTC	CASSGLDRSRGNIQYF
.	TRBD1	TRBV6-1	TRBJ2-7	TGTGCCGGCAGCAGTTGGGACAGGGGACACGAGCAGTACTTC	CAGSSWDRGHEQYF
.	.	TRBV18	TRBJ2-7	TGTGCCAGCTCACCTAGCGTAACCTACGAGCAGTACTTC	CASSPSVTYEQYF
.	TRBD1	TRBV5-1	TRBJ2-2	TGCGCCAGCAGCCCGTCCCGGGACAGGGGGCAAGTCGGGGAGCTGTTTTTT	CASSPSRDRGQVGELFF
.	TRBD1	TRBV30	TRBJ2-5	TGTGCCGTTTGGACAGGGGTTTTTCAAGAGACCCAGTACTTC	CAVWTGVFQETQYF
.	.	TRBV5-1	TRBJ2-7	TGCGCCAGCAGCACCCCGGACTTGAGGGAGCAGTACTTC	CASSTPDLREQYF
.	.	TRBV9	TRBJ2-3	TGTGCCAGCAGCGCGGACCCTGGGGCGGAATGGGGAGATACGCAGTATTTT	CASSADPGAEWGDTQYF
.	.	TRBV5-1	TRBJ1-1	TGCGCCAGCAGCCGGGACGGGGACGACGGCACTGAAGCTTTCTTT	CASSRDGDDGTEAFF
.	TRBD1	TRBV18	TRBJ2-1	TGTGCCAGCTCACCAATCGTCCTGGGGACAGGGGTTTACTTAGAGCAGTTCTTC	CASSPIVLGTGVYLEQFF
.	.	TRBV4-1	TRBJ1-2	TGCGCCAGCAGCCAAGATAGGTTCAGGGTGGACTGGATGAACTATGGCTACACCTTC	CASSQDRFRVDWMNYGYTF
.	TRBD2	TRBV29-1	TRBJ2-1	TGCAGCGTTGTAGCGGGAGTCTACAATGAGCAGTTCTTC	CSVVAGVYNEQFF
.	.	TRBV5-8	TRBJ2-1	TGTGCCAGCAGCTTGACAGGGCCCCTCAATGAGCAGTTCTTC	CASSLTGPLNEQFF
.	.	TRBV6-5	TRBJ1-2	TGTGCCAGCAGCACGCTACAGACAGAGGCCTATGGCTACACCTTC	CASSTLQTEAYGYTF
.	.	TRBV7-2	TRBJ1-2	TGTGCCAGCAGCAGAGAACGGACGACCGGAGAGGGCTACACCTTC	CASSRERTTGEGYTF
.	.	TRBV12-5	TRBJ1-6	TGTGCTAGTGCCTTGGGAGGGGCCGCGACCCTCCACTTT	CASALGGAATLHF
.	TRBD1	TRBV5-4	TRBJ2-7	TGTGCCAGCAGCTTGGGTGGACAGGCCACCTACGAGCAGTACTTC	CASSLGGQATYEQYF
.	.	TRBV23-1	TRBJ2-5	TGCGCCAGCATACGACCGCAAGAGACCCAGTACTTC	CASIRPQETQYF
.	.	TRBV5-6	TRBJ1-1	TGTGCCAGCAGCTCCCTTCTGAACACTGAAGCTTTCTTT	CASSSLLNTEAFF
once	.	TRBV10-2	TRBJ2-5	TGCGCCAGCAGTGAAGGGCTTGGACAAGAGACCCAGTACTTC	CASSEGLGQETQYF
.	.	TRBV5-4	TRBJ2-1	TGTGCCAGCAGCCGCAAACCGGGACTGGTAGCCCCGGAGCAGTTCTTC	CASSRKPGLVAPEQFF
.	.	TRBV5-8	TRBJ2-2	TGTGCCAGCAGCTTGGCCATTTCCGGCACCGGGGAGCTGTTTTTT	CASSLAISGTGELFF
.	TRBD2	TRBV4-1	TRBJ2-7	TGCGCCAGCACCGCGGGACTAGCCTCGGGTGAGCAGTACTTC	CASTAGLASGEQYF
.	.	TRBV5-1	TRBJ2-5	TGCGCCAGCAGCTCGGGACGCACCAGAGAGACCCAGTACTTC	CASSSGRTRETQYF
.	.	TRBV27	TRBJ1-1	TGTGCCAGCATCCAAAACGGCAGAAACACTGAAGCTTTCTTT	CASIQNGRNTEAFF
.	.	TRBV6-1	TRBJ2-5	TGTGCCAGCAGTGAGAAAGGGTCTGGGACCCAGTACTTC	CASSEKGSGTQYF
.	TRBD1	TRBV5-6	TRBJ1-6	TGTGCCAGCAGCGCCTTGTTGGGGGGGACAGGGAATTCACCCCTCCACTTT	CASSALLGGTGNSPLHF
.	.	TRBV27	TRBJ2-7	TGTGCCAGCAGTTTAGCCCCCCTAGGCTCCTACGAGCAGTACTTC	CASSLAPLGSYEQYF
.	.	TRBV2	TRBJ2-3	TGTGCCAGCAGGGGGAACACAGATACGCAGTATTTT	CASRGNTDTQYF
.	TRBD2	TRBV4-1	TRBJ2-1	TGCGCCAGCAGCCAAGACGCACTAGCGGGGTTTGAACCTATCAATGAGCAGTTCTTC	CASSQDALAGFEPINEQFF
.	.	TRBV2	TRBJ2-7	TGTGCCAGCAGTGAAAGTGTAGTCGAGCAGTACTTC	CASSESVVEQYF
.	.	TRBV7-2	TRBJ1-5	TGTGCCAGCAGCACGCTCCCGGGGGGTGGGGATCAGCCCCAGCATTTT	CASSTLPGGGDQPQHF
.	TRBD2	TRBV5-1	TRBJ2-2	TGCGCCAGCAGCTTGTTGTCCAGCGGGATTACCGGGGAGCTGTTTTTT	CASSLLSSGITGELFF
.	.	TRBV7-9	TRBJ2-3	TGTGCCAGCAGCTCACAAGCGTTTTCCGCTAGCACAGATACGCAGTATTTT	CASSSQAFSASTDTQYF
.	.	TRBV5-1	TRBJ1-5	TGCGCCAGCAGCTTGGAGGGGCTTGACAATCAGCCCCAGCATTTT	CASSLEGLDNQPQHF
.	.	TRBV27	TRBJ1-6	TGTGCCAGCAGCTCCGACAGAACCTATTCACCCCTCCACTTT	CASSSDRTYSPLHF
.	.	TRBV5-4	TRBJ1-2	TGTGCCAGCAGCTTGAGGGAAGCGGGTGGCTACACCTTC	CASSLREAGGYTF
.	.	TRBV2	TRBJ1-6	TGTGCCAGCAGTGAAGCGCGTCGCGTTGGGAATTCACCCCTCCACTTT	CASSEARRVGNSPLHF
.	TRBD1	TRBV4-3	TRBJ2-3	TGCGCCAGCAGCCAATCGGACAGGGGAGATACGCAGTATTTT	CASSQSDRGDTQYF
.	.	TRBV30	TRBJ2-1	TGTGCCTGGAGTCCCGGGGCAGGATACAATGAGCAGTTCTTC	CAWSPGAGYNEQFF
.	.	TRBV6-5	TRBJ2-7	TGTGCCAGCAGCCCAGGATGGCAGAATACCTACGAGCAGTACTTC	CASSPGWQNTYEQYF
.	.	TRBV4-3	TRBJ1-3	TGCGCCAGCAGTCCCGGGACAACGAGCTCTGGAAACACCATATATTTT	CASSPGTTSSGNTIYF
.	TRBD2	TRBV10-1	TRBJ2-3	TGCGCCAGCAGTGAGTCGGCTCTAGCGGTGGATACGCAGTATTTT	CASSESALAVDTQYF
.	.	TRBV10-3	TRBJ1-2	TGTGCCATCAGTGACGGGACGAGAAACTATGGCTACACCTTC	CAISDGTRNYGYTF
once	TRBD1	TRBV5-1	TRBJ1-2	TGCGCCAGCAGCTTGGGACAGGGGTCCAACTATGGCTACACCTTC	CASSLGQGSNYGYTF
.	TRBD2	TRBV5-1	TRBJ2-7	TGCGCCAGCAGCTTGGACACTAGCGGTAGTTGGGAGCAGTACTTC	CASSLDTSGSWEQYF